These 16 T cell receptor beta chains were all obtained from the same sample, sequenced in a study of shared clonotypes between healthy human individuals. Sequencing used immunoSEQ multiplex PCR; TCRdb keeps in-frame clones, though not all of them. This table has about 1 million clones, roughly 75% appearing once. Material: memory CD4+ T cells sorted from blood. This sample's subset: CD45RA-negative fraction. The receptors were gathered from a man younger than 35 in good health.

The rearrangement links TRBV7-2 to TRBJ2-7; tentatively, D is TRBD1 or TRBD2 (5 bases each). V gave up 3 bases and J gave up 9 bases, with 18 bases separating them. Germline assignment: CDR1 SGHTA and CDR2 FQGNSA. This CDR3 has 14 residues. The CDR3 sequence: CASSLGPQTTVQYF. The CDR3 DNA sequence: TGTGCCAGCAGCTTGGGACCGCAGACTACGGTGCAGTACTTC.

The chain combines TRBV5-1 with TRBJ2-5; D is unclear. V was pared by 2 bases and J by 0 bases, with 11 bases between. CDR3 length: 15 amino acids. Per germline, CDR1 SGHRS and CDR2 YFSETQ. DNA for the CDR3: TGCGCCAGCAGCTTCAATGCTGGGTACCAAGAGACCCAGTACTTC. Amino acids: CASSFNAGYQETQYF.

The chain joins TRBV7-2 to TRBJ1-1; perhaps TRBD1 as D (5 bases). Trimming removed 5 bases at V and 5 bases at J, with 18 bases between. The CDR3 runs 15 residues. CDR1 is SGHTA and CDR2 is FQGNSA in the germline V gene. The CDR3 protein is CASSPRAGWETEAFF. The CDR3 region has the DNA TGTGCCAGCAGCCCACGCGCAGGGTGGGAGACTGAAGCTTTCTTT.

The sample holds one count of this clone. The chain recombines TRBV28 with TRBJ2-7; D gene unclear. The CDR3 is 14 amino acids. The germline V and J ends were trimmed by 5 bases and 5 bases, with 16 bases remaining between them. Germline V gene data show CDR1 as MDHEN and CDR2 as SYDVKM. In DNA form, the CDR3 reads TGTGCCAGCAGTCCTACCAGAGGAAGGAACGAGCAGTACTTC. This sequence encodes CASSPTRGRNEQYF.

This clone was counted only a few times. V is TRBV29-1 and J is TRBJ1-2, with 9 bases fitting TRBD1. Germline V gene data show CDR1 as SQVTM and CDR2 as ANQGSEA. The CDR3 has 15 amino acids. The junction had 8 bases not matched to a gene; V was cut back by 4 bases and J by 2 bases. The CDR3 coding sequence is TGCAGCGTTGGTGCCTCCGGGACAGGGAACTATGGCTACACCTTC. Amino acid sequence: CSVGASGTGNYGYTF.

V is TRBV6-1 and J is TRBJ2-1, with 10 bases fitting TRBD2. The CDR3 contains 15 residues. In germline, CDR1 is MNHNS, CDR2 SASEGT. V lost 5 bases to trimming and J lost 8 bases; unmatched junction nucleotides: 9. The CDR3 is CASSRGLASGYEQFF. The CDR3 region has the DNA TGTGCCAGCAGTAGGGGACTAGCGTCGGGCTATGAGCAGTTCTTC.

This chain joins TRBV9 and TRBJ2-1; D is ambiguous. The CDR3 is made up of 16 amino acids. Germline V gene lookup returns CDR1 SGDLS and CDR2 YYNGEE. Trimming shortened V by 0 bases and J by 2 bases, and 12 bases separated the two germline ends. This CDR3 reads CASSVASVGTYNEQFF. CDR3 in DNA: TGTGCCAGCAGCGTAGCTTCGGTCGGAACCTACAATGAGCAGTTCTTC.

In this sample, this clone turned up a few times. This chain joins TRBV5-1 and TRBJ2-1; 9 bases agree with TRBD1. The CDR3 runs 16 residues. V shed 4 bases, J shed 3 bases, and the junction held 8 bases outside the gene matches. Germline V gene sequence: CDR1 SGHRS, CDR2 YFSETQ. The CDR3 region has the DNA TGCGCCAGCAGCCTGGGGGCGACAGGGGGCTACAATGAGCAGTTCTTC. This translates into CASSLGATGGYNEQFF. The variable domain in full, completed from reference TRBV5-1 and TRBJ2-1, reads KAGVTQTPRYLIKTRGQQVTLSCSPISGHRSVSWYQQTPGQGLQFLFEYFSETQRNKGNFPGRFSGRQFSNSRSEMNVSTLELGDSALYLCASSLGATGGYNEQFFGPGTRLTVL.

This sequence joins TRBV4-1 and TRBJ2-1; TRBD2 aligns across 9 bases. After removal of 0 bases from V and 6 bases from J, the junction contained 0 bases not matched to a gene. Germline V gene sequence: CDR1 MGHRA, CDR2 YSYEKL. This CDR3 has 14 residues. The CDR3 loop reads CASSQELAGNEQFF. For the CDR3, the DNA is TGCGCCAGCAGCCAAGAACTAGCGGGCAATGAGCAGTTCTTC.

In this sample, this clone turned up a few times. This chain joins TRBV29-1 and TRBJ1-1, with a possible D match to TRBD1 (6 bases). The V gene's germline CDR1 is SQVTM and CDR2 ANQGSEA. The CDR3 has 16 residues. The ends were cut back, 6 bases at V and 0 bases at J, with 20 bases in the middle. CDR3 protein: CSVERSTGTLNTEAFF. DNA of the CDR3: TGCAGCGTCGAACGTTCCACAGGGACCCTGAACACTGAAGCTTTCTTT.

The J gene is TRBJ1-2, the V gene TRBV10-3; 7 positions match TRBD1. The CDR3 loop spans 12 amino acids. The germline V gene encodes CDR1 ENHRY and CDR2 SYGVKD. J lost 6 bases, V lost 8 bases, and 6 bases had no gene match. CDR3 sequence: CAIAEQGNGYTF. DNA of the CDR3: TGTGCCATCGCCGAACAGGGGAATGGCTACACCTTC.

The chain combines TRBV27 with TRBJ2-7, with 9 nucleotides matching TRBD2. The junction had 2 bases not matched to a gene; V was cut back by 2 bases and J by 3 bases. The CDR3 has 14 residues. Germline V gives CDR1 MNHEY, CDR2 SMNVEV (reference sequence). DNA of the CDR3: TGTGCCAGCAGTTTAGCTAGCGGGAACTACGAGCAGTACTTC. Amino acid sequence: CASSLASGNYEQYF.

The J gene is TRBJ2-3, the V gene TRBV5-1, with unresolved D. V shed 2 bases and J shed 3 bases, with 10 bases lying between them. Germline V gene sequence: CDR1 SGHRS, CDR2 YFSETQ. The CDR3 extends over 14 amino acids. This CDR3 is CASSFEKWTDTQYF. The CDR3, as DNA: TGCGCCAGCAGCTTCGAAAAGTGGACAGATACGCAGTATTTT.

To note about this clone: Relative to the germline gene, one junction end is altered; a read error may explain this. The V and J genes are TRBV6-1 and TRBJ2-7; 13 positions agree with TRBD2. Per germline, CDR1 MNHNS and CDR2 SASEGT. The CDR3 runs 13 residues. CDR3 sequence: CAGRLAGGYEQYF. CDR3 coding DNA: TGTGCCGGCAGACTAGCGGGAGGCTACGAGCAGTACTTC.

This chain links TRBV28 with TRBJ2-1; 7 bases align to TRBD1. The CDR3 runs to 14 residues. The J segment lost 1 base and the V segment lost 7 bases, leaving 4 bases of the junction unmatched. CDR1 is MDHEN and CDR2 is SYDVKM in the germline V gene. CDR3 coding DNA: TGTGCCAGCAAGAGCAGGGGGTCCTACAATGAGCAGTTCTTC. As protein: CASKSRGSYNEQFF.

The chain links TRBV7-3 to TRBJ2-5; D not certain. The germline CDR1 and CDR2 sequences are SGHTA and FQGTGA. V lost 2 bases, J lost 2 bases, and 9 bases lay in between. This CDR3 has 14 residues. The CDR3 DNA reads TGTGCCAGCAGCTTAGACTCAGAACAAGAGACCCAGTACTTC. Its translation: CASSLDSEQETQYF.